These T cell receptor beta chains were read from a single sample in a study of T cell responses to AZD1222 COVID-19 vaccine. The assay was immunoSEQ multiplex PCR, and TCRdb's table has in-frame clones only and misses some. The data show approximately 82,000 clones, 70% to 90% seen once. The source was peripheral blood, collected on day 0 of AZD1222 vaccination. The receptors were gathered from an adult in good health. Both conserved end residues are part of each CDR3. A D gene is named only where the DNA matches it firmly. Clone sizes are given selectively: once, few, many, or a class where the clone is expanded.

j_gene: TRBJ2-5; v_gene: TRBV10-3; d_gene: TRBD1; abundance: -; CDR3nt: TGTGCCATCAGCGGGACAGGGAAGGAGACCCAGTACTTC; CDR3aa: CAISGTGKETQYF
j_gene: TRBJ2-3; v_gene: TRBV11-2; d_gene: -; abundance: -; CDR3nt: TGTGCCAGCAGCCAAAGTCTGCGGGGCACAGATACGCAGTATTTT; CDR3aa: CASSQSLRGTDTQYF
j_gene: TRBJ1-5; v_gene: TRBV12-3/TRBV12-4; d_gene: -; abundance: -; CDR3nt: TGTGCCAGCAGAAGGGACGGCAATCAGCCCCAGCATTTT; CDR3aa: CASRRDGNQPQHF
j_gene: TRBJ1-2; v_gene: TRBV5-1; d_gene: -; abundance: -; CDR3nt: TGCGCCAGCAGCTTGAGAACTAACTATGGCTACACCTTC; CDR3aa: CASSLRTNYGYTF
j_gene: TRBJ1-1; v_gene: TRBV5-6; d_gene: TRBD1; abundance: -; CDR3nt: TGTGCCAGCAGCTGGGGACAGGGTTTGGGGAACACTGAAGCTTTCTTT; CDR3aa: CASSWGQGLGNTEAFF
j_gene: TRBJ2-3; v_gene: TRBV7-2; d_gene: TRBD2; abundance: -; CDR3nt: TGTGCCAGCAGCTTCGTGACTAGCGGGGGGGATACGCAGTATTTT; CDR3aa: CASSFVTSGGDTQYF
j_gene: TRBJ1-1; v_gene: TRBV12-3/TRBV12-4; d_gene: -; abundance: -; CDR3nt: TGTGCCAGCAGTTTAATAGGGAACACTGAAGCTTTCTTT; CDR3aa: CASSLIGNTEAFF
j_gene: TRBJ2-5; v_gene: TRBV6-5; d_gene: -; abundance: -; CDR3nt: TGTGCCAGCAGTTTCCATTCAGCGTACCAAGAGACCCAGTACTTC; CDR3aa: CASSFHSAYQETQYF
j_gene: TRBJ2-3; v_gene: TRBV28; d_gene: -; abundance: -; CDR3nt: TGTGCCAGGGAGACGGGGAACGCTAGCACAGATACGCAGTATTTT; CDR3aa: CARETGNASTDTQYF
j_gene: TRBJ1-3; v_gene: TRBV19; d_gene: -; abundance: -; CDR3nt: TGTGCCAGTAGGACGGACGGGGTATTCCACTCTGGAAACACCATATATTTT; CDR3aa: CASRTDGVFHSGNTIYF
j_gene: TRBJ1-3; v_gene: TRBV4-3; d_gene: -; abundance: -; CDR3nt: TGCGCCAGCAGCCAAGATCAGTACGGCTACTCTGGAAACACCATATATTTT; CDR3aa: CASSQDQYGYSGNTIYF
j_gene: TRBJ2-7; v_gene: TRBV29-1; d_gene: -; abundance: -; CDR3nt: TGCAGCGTCGACAGCAACTACGAGCAGTACTTC; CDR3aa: CSVDSNYEQYF
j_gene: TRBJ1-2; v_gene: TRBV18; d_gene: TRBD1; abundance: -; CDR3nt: TGTGCCAGCTCACCTTCCGGGACAGGGCTTGGTGGCTACACCTTC; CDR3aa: CASSPSGTGLGGYTF
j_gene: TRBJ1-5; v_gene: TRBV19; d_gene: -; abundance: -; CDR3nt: TGTGCCAGTAGTATAGGGGGAGCGGCGAGCAATCAGCCCCAGCATTTT; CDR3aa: CASSIGGAASNQPQHF
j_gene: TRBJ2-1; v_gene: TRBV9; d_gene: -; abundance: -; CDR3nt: TGTGCCAGCAGCCTACAGGGAACTGAATACAATGAGCAGTTCTTC; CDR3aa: CASSLQGTEYNEQFF
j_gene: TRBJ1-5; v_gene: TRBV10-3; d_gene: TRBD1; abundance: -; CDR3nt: TGTGCCATCAGTATTTCGGGACAGGGAAACAATCAGCCCCAGCATTTT; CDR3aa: CAISISGQGNNQPQHF
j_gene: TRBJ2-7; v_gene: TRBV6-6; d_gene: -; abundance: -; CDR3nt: TGTGCCAGCAAGGTTATAGAACTAGCCAGCCACGAGCAGTACTTC; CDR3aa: CASKVIELASHEQYF
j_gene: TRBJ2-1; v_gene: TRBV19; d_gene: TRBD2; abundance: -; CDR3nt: TGTGCCAGTAGTCCCACGGGGGGTAATTGGAATGAGCAGTTCTTC; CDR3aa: CASSPTGGNWNEQFF
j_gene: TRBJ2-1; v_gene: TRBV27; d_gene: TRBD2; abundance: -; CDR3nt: TGTGCCAGCAGTTTGGGACTAGCGGGGCGCCACTCCTACAATGAGCAGTTCTTC; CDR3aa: CASSLGLAGRHSYNEQFF
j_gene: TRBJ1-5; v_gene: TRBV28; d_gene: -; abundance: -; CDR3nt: TGTGCCAGCAGTTTAGGCGACAGCAATCAGCCCCAGCATTTT; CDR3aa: CASSLGDSNQPQHF
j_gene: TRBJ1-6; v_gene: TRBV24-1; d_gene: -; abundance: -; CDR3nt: TGTGCCACCAGTGATTGGTGGGAGGGGTGTTCCTATAATTCACCCCTCCACTTT; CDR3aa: CATSDWWEGCSYNSPLHF
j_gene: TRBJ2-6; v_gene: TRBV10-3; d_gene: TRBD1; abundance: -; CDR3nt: TGTGCCATCAGTGAGCGAATGACAGGGCCTGGGGCCAACGTCCTGACTTTC; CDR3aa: CAISERMTGPGANVLTF
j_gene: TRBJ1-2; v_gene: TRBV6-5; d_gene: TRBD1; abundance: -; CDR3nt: TGTGCCAGCAGTACAAGACAGGGGGCATATTATGGCTACACCTTC; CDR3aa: CASSTRQGAYYGYTF
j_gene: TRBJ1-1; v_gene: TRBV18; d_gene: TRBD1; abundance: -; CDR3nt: TGTGCCAGCTCACCAGCTACAGGGGTGGGCACTGAAGCTTTCTTT; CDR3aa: CASSPATGVGTEAFF
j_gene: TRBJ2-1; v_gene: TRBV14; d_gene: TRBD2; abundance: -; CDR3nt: TGTGCCAGCAGCCAGGGTCAGCGGGGTCGAGAGCAGTTCTTC; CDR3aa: CASSQGQRGREQFF
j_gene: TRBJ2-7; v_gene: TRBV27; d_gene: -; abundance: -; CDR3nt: TGTGCCAGCAGGAGACAGGGCCTGGCGGGGGAGCAGTACTTC; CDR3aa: CASRRQGLAGEQYF
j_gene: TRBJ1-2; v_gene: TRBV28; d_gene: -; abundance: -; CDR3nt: TGTGCCAGCAGTCCAACAGGGCGCGGCTACACCTTC; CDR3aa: CASSPTGRGYTF
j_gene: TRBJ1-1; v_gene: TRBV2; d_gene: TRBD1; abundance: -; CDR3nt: TGTGCCAGCAGATCCTCAGGGGGCACTGAAGCTTTCTTT; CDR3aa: CASRSSGGTEAFF
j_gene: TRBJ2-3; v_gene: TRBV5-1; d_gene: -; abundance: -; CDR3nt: TGCGCCAGCAGCTTGGGAGCTAGCGCGTTGTCGCGAGATACGCAGTATTTT; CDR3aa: CASSLGASALSRDTQYF
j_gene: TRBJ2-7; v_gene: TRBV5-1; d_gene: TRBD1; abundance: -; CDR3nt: TGCGCCAGCAGCCCCGGGACAGGGGTTTTCTACGAGCAGTACTTC; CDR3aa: CASSPGTGVFYEQYF
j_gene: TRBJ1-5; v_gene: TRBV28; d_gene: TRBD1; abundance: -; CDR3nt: TGTGCCAGCAGTTCGGGACAGGGGGCGGGTCAGCCCCAGCATTTT; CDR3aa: CASSSGQGAGQPQHF
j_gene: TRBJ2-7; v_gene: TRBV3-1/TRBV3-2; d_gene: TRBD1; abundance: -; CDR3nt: TGTGCCAGCAGCCAGGATCCGGGACAGGGATTACGCGAGCAGTACTTC; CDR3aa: CASSQDPGQGLREQYF
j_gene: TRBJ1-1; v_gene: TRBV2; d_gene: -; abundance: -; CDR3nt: TGTGCCAGCACTAGACGGGGCTCTGAAGCTTTCTTT; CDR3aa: CASTRRGSEAFF
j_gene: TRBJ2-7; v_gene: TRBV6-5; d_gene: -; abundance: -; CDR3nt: TGTGCCAGCAGACGCTATCGGGACAACTACGAGCAGTACTTC; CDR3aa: CASRRYRDNYEQYF
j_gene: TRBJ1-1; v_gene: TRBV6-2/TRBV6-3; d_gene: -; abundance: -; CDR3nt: TGTGCCAGCAGTTACAACGGGGGACGGACTGAAGCTTTCTTT; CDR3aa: CASSYNGGRTEAFF
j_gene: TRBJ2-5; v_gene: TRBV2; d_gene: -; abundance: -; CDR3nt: TGTGCCAGCAGTGCTGGGACCCGGGAAGAGACCCAGTACTTC; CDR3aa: CASSAGTREETQYF
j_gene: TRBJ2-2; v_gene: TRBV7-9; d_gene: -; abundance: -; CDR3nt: TGTGCCAGGGCCGAATTCCGGGCGGCCAACACCGGGGAGCTGTTTTTT; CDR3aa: CARAEFRAANTGELFF
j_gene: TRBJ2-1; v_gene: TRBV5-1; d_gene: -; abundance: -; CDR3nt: TGCGCCAGCAGCTGGGACCCCTCAAGGGTTGGGGAGCAGTTCTTC; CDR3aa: CASSWDPSRVGEQFF
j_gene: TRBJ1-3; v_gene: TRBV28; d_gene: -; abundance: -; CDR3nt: TGTGCCAGCAGTCCAGGGGCTAACACCATATATTTT; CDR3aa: CASSPGANTIYF
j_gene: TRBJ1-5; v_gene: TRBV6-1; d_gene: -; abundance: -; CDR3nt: TGTGCCAGCAGTGAAGGCGGATATAGCAATCAGCCCCAGCATTTT; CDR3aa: CASSEGGYSNQPQHF
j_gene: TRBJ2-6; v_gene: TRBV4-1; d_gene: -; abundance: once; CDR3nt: TGCGCCAGCAGCCGCTCCCAGGTACCTGGGGCCAACGTCCTGACTTTC; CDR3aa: CASSRSQVPGANVLTF
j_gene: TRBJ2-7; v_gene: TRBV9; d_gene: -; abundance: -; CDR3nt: TGTGCCAGCAGCTCCACAGGGCGCTCCTACGAGCAGTACTTC; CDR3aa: CASSSTGRSYEQYF
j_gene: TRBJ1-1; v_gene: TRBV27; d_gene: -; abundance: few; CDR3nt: TGTGCCAGCAGTGGTGCGGGAGTCGAAGCTTTCTTT; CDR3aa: CASSGAGVEAFF
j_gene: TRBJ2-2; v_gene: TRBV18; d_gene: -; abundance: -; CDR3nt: TGTGCCAGCTCTGATATACGCGGTATCACCGGGGAGCTGTTTTTT; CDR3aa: CASSDIRGITGELFF
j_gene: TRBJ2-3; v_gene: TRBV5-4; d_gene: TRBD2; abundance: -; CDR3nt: TGTGCCAGCAGCTTGAGACTAGCGGGGGGTTTTTCAGATACGCAGTATTTT; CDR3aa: CASSLRLAGGFSDTQYF
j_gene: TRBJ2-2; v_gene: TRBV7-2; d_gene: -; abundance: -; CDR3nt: TGTGCCAGCAGCTCCACAGTAAACGGGGAGCTGTTTTTT; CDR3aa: CASSSTVNGELFF
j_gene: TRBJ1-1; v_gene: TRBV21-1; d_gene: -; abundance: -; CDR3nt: TGTGCCAGCAGCAAGGCCTTCGTGAAGGACAGGGGACCTGAAGCTTTCTTT; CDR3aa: CASSKAFVKDRGPEAFF
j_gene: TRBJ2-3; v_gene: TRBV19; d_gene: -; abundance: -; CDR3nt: TGTGCCAGTCTTCCCAGGTTCAGCACAGATACGCAGTATTTT; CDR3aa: CASLPRFSTDTQYF
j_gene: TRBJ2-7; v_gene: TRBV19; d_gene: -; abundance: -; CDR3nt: TGTGCCAGTAGTCTTTGGACAGCGGGTCGACACGAGCAGTACTTC; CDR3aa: CASSLWTAGRHEQYF
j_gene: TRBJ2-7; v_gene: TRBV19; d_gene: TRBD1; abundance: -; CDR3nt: TGTGCCAGTAGTGCAACTTCCGGGACAGGGAACTACGAGCAGTACTTC; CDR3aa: CASSATSGTGNYEQYF
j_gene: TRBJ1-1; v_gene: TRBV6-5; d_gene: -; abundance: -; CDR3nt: TGTGCCAGCATCACCCCAGCAGGGATGGCTTTCTTT; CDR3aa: CASITPAGMAFF
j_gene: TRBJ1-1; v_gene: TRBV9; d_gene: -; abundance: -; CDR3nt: TGTGCCAGCAGCCTCCAGACAGAGAACACTGAAGCTTTCTTT; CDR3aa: CASSLQTENTEAFF
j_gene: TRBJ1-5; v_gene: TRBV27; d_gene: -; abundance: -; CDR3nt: TGTGCCAGCAGCTCCCTCGGACCCAATCAGCCCCAGCATTTT; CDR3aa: CASSSLGPNQPQHF
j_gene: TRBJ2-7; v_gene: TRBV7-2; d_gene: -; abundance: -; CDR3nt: TGTGCCAGCAGCTTTGATCCTGATTGGTACGAGCAGTACTTC; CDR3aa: CASSFDPDWYEQYF
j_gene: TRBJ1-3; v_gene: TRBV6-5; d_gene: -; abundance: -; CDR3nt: TGTGCCAGCAGGCGGGGACCGGGAAACACCATATATTTT; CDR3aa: CASRRGPGNTIYF
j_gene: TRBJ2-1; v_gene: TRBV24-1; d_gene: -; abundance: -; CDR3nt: TGTGCCACCAGTGACCCTCGGGGAGGGGGACACAATGAGCAGTTCTTC; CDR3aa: CATSDPRGGGHNEQFF
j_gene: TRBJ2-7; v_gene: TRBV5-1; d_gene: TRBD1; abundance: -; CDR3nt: TGCGCCAGCAGCCTGGACAGGCCTGAAGAGCAGTACTTC; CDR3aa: CASSLDRPEEQYF
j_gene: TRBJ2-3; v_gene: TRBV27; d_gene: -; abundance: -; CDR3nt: TGTGCCAGCAGTCAACCGGGACTTTCCTACAGCACAGATACGCAGTATTTT; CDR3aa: CASSQPGLSYSTDTQYF
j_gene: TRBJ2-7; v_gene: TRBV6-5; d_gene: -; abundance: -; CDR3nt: TGTGCCAGCAGTTACGGTACAGGCTACGAGCAGTACTTC; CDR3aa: CASSYGTGYEQYF
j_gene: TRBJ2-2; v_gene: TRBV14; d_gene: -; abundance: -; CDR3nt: TGTGCCAGCAGCCATAACCCTAACACCGGGGAGCTGTTTTTT; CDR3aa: CASSHNPNTGELFF